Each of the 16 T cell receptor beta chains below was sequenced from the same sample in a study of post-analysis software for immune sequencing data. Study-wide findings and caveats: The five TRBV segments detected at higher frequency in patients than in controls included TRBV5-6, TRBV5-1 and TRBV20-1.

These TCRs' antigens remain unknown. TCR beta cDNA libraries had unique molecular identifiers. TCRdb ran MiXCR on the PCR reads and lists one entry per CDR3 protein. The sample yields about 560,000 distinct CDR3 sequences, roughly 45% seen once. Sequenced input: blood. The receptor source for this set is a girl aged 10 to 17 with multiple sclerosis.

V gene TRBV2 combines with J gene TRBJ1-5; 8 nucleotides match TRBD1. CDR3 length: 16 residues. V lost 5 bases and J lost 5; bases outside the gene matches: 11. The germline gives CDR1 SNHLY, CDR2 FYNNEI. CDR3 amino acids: CASSPRQGAGDQPQHF. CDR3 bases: TGTGCCAGCAGTCCGCGCCAGGGGGCGGGTGATCAGCCCCAGCATTTT.

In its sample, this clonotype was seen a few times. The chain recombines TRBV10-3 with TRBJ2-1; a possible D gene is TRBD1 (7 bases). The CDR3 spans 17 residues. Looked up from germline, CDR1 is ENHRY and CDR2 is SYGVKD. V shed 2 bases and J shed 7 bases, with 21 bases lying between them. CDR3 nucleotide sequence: TGTGCCATCAGTGAGGGAGGGGGCCAGACCAAAAATAATGAGCAGTTCTTC. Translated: CAISEGGGQTKNNEQFF.

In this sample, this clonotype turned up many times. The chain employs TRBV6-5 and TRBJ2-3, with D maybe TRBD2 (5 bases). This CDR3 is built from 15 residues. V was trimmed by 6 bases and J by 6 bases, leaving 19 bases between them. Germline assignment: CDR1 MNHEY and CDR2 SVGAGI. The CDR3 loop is CASSRQAGSADTQYF. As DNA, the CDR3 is TGTGCCAGCAGCCGTCAGGCCGGTAGCGCTGATACGCAGTATTTT.

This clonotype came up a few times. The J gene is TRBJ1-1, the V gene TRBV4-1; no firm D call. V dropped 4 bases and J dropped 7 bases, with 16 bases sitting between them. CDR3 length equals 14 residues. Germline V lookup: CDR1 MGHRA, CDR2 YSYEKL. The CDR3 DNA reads TGCGCCAGCAGCCCCACTATGGGGATTGGTGAAGCTTTCTTT. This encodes CASSPTMGIGEAFF.

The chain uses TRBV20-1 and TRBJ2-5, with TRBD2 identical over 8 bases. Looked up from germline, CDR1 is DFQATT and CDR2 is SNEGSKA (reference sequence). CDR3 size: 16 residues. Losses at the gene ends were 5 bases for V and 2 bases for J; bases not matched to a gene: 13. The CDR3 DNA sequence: TGCAGTGCTTGGAGCGGGGGTAGTTCGGAACAAGAGACCCAGTACTTC. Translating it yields CSAWSGGSSEQETQYF.

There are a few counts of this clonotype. CDR3 region: CASSLDASSYNEQFF. Written as DNA, the CDR3 is TGTGCCAGCAGTCTTGACGCCAGCTCCTACAATGAGCAGTTCTTC. The chain carries TRBV12-3 or TRBV12-4 and TRBJ2-1; D is unclear. Trimming removed 5 bases at V and 0 bases at J, with 11 bases between. The CDR3 runs 15 residues.

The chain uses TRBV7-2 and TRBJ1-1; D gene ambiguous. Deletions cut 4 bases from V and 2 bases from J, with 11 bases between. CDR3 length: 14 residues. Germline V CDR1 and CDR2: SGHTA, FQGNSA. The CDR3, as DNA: TGTGCCAGCAGCTCGAGGGTGGGAAACACTGAAGCTTTCTTT. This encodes CASSSRVGNTEAFF.

CDR3 amino acids: CASARGQTQYEQYF. CDR3 DNA: TGCGCCAGCGCCCGGGGACAGACACAATACGAGCAGTACTTC. The V and J genes are TRBV5-1 and TRBJ2-7; the match to TRBD1 covers 7 bases. CDR3 length: 14 residues. V shed 7 bases and J 4 bases; nucleotides not matched to a gene: 11. Germline V gene lookup returns CDR1 SGHRS and CDR2 YFSETQ.

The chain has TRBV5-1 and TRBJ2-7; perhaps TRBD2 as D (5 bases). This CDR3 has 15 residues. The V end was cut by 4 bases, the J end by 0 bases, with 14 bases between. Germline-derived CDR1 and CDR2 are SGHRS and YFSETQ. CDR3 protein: CASSHEGISSYEQYF. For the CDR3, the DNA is TGCGCCAGCAGCCACGAGGGCATTAGCTCCTACGAGCAGTACTTC.

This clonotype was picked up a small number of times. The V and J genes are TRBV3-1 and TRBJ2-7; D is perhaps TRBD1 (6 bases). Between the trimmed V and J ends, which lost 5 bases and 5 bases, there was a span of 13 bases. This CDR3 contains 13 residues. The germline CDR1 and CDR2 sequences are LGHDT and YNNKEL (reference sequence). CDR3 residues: CASSSDREDEQYF. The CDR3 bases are TGTGCCAGCAGCTCGGACAGAGAAGACGAGCAGTACTTC.

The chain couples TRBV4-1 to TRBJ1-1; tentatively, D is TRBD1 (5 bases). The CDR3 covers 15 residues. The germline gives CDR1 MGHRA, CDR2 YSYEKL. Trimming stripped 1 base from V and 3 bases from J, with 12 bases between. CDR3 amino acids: CASSQVGEPDTEAFF. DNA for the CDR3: TGCGCCAGCAGCCAAGTGGGGGAGCCGGACACTGAAGCTTTCTTT.

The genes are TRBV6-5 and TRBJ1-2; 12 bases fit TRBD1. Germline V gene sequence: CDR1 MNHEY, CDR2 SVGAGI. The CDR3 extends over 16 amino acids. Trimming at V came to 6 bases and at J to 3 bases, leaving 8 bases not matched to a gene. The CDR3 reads CASSRGTGGAYYGYTF. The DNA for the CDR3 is TGTGCCAGCAGCCGAGGGACAGGGGGCGCCTACTATGGCTACACCTTC.

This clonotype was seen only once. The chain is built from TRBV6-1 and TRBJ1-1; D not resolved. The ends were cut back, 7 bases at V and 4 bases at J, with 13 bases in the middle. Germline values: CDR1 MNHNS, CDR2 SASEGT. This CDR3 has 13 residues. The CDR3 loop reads CASTLSDSTEAFF. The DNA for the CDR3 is TGTGCCAGCACCCTATCGGATTCCACTGAAGCTTTCTTT.

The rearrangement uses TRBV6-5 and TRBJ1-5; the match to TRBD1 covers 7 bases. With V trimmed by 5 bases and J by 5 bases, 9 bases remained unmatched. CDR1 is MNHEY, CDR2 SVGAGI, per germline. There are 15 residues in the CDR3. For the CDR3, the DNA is TGTGCCAGCAGTCCCTTTGGCAGGGGGGATCAGCCCCAGCATTTT. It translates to CASSPFGRGDQPQHF.

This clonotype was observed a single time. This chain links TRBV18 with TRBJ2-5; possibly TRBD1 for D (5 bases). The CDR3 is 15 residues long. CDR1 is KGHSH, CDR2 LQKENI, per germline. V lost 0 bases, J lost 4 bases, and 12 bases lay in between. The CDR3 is CASSPPAGKGETQYF. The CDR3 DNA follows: TGTGCCAGCTCACCACCGGCAGGGAAGGGAGAGACCCAGTACTTC.

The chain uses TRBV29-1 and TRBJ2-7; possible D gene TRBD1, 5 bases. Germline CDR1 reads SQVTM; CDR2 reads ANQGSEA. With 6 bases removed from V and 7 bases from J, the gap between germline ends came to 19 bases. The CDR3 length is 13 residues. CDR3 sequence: CSVESQGSEEQYF. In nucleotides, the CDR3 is TGCAGCGTGGAATCGCAGGGTTCGGAAGAGCAGTACTTC.